Each of the 24 T cell receptor beta chains below was sequenced from the same sample in a study of human T cells and chemical hapten exposure. As for time point: patch test 1, 2 weeks after DPC sensitization. Noted treatment: therapeutic diphenylcyclopropenone sensitization with weekly scalp DPC. From the RACE reads, TCRdb called clonotypes with MiXCR, one entry per CDR3 protein. The data contain tens of thousands of distinct CDR3 sequences, roughly 9.2% of them seen just once; the ten biggest clones take up 3% to 4%. The sample here was whole blood, taken in connection with sensitization to the hapten diphenylcyclopropenone (DPC). These TCRs come from a woman aged 40 to 50 with alopecia areata. Some clones in this sample may be carry-over from other donors' samples.

This clonotype was seen at least ten times. This chain links TRBV7-3 with TRBJ2-3; D ambiguous. CDR1 and CDR2 from the germline V gene are SGHTA and FQGTGA. Trimming pared 4 bases from V and 4 bases from J, leaving 9 bases between. The CDR3 loop spans 13 amino acids. DNA for the CDR3: TGTGCCAGCAGCTCTGGTAGGGCAGATACGCAGTATTTT. Protein product: CASSSGRADTQYF.

The table lists this clonotype with many counts. V is TRBV28 and J is TRBJ2-7; TRBD1 agrees at 8 bases. Germline loops: CDR1 MDHEN, CDR2 SYDVKM. This CDR3 spans 15 amino acids. V was pared by 0 bases and J by 1 base, with 2 bases of the junction left unmatched. In nucleotides, the CDR3 is TGTGCCAGCAGTTTATGGGGGACAGGTTCCTACGAGCAGTACTTC. As protein: CASSLWGTGSYEQYF. Full variable domain (outside the CDR3, taken from reference TRBV28 and TRBJ2-7): DVKVTQSSRYLVKRTGEKVFLECVQDMDHENMFWYRQDPGLGLRLIYFSYDVKMKEKGDIPEGYSVSREKKERFSLILESASTNQTSMYLCASSLWGTGSYEQYFGPGTRLTVT.

CDR3 nucleotide sequence: TGTGCCAGCTCCGCCGGGACTAGCGCCTTGTGGTCCTACAATGAGCAGTTCTTC. Translated: CASSAGTSALWSYNEQFF. This chain joins TRBV3-1 and TRBJ2-1, with 10 bases matching TRBD2. After removal of 8 bases from V and 1 base from J, the junction contained 14 bases not matched to a gene. The CDR3 length is 18 residues. CDR1 and CDR2 (germline): LGHDT, YNNKEL (reference sequence).

The sample holds many counts of this clonotype. The chain uses TRBV7-2 and TRBJ2-3, with TRBD2 as a possible D gene (6 bases). The CDR3 runs to 17 residues. V was pared by 5 bases and J by 2 bases, with 20 bases between. CDR1 is SGHTA and CDR2 is FQGNSA in the germline V gene. This CDR3 is CASSPYTPGSYTDTQYF. DNA of the CDR3: TGTGCCAGCAGCCCCTATACTCCCGGGAGTTACACAGATACGCAGTATTTT.

This clonotype occurred many times. This chain connects TRBV12-3 or TRBV12-4 to TRBJ2-1; D is ambiguous. The CDR3 is 11 residues long. V lost 7 bases to trimming and J lost 7 bases, with 8 bases between them. CDR3: CASTLSNEQFF. Here the CDR3 DNA reads TGTGCCAGCACCCTCAGTAATGAGCAGTTCTTC.

This clonotype was recorded a few times. The gene calls are TRBV6-2 or TRBV6-3 and TRBJ2-3; TRBD2 aligns across 8 bases. The CDR3 is made up of 16 amino acids. The germline V gene has CDR1 MNHEY and CDR2 SVGEGT. The junction had 8 bases not matched to a gene; V was cut back by 2 bases and J by 4 bases. CDR3 in DNA: TGTGCCAGCAGTTACGATGGCGGGGGGAATGCAGATACGCAGTATTTT. Translation gives CASSYDGGGNADTQYF.

This clonotype was detected many times. The genes are TRBV7-2 and TRBJ1-5; 7 bases are a match to TRBD1. CDR1 SGHTA and CDR2 FQGNSA come from the germline V gene. V lost 4 bases, J lost 6 bases, and 9 bases stayed unmatched. The CDR3 is made up of 15 amino acids. The CDR3 coding sequence is TGTGCCAGCAGCTCAGACAGGGTCACAGGTCAGCCCCAGCATTTT. The encoded protein is CASSSDRVTGQPQHF.

Turning to this clonotype: A clone one base away is much larger, so this may be a read error. The CDR3 DNA reads as TGTGCCAGCAGCTTATGTAGGGGCTCTGGAAACACCATATATTTT. Translation gives CASSLCRGSGNTIYF. J is TRBJ1-3 and V is TRBV7-2, with D maybe TRBD1 (5 bases). Deletions cut 2 bases from V and 0 bases from J, with 8 bases between. The CDR3 is 15 residues long. Germline loops: CDR1 SGHTA, CDR2 FQGNSA.

This clonotype has at least ten counts. The rearrangement uses TRBV28 and TRBJ1-5; D ambiguous. CDR1 is MDHEN, CDR2 SYDVKM, per germline. The CDR3 loop spans 16 amino acids. Trimming removed 2 bases from V and 1 base from J, with 12 bases in between. The CDR3 region is CASSLAGYRSNQPQHF. The CDR3 nucleotides are TGTGCCAGCAGTTTAGCGGGGTATAGGAGCAATCAGCCCCAGCATTTT. The variable domain in full, completed from reference TRBV28 and TRBJ1-5, reads DVKVTQSSRYLVKRTGEKVFLECVQDMDHENMFWYRQDPGLGLRLIYFSYDVKMKEKGDIPEGYSVSREKKERFSLILESASTNQTSMYLCASSLAGYRSNQPQHFGDGTRLSIL.

This clonotype has just a few counts. This chain's CDR3 is CASSLVSSGGGYEQYF. In DNA, the CDR3 is TGCGCCAGCAGCTTGGTGTCTAGCGGTGGGGGGTACGAGCAGTACTTC. The V gene is TRBV5-1, the J gene TRBJ2-7; 7 nucleotides align to TRBD2. Per the germline V gene, CDR1 is SGHRS and CDR2 is YFSETQ. V lost 0 bases to trimming and J lost 4 bases; unmatched junction nucleotides: 10. CDR3 size: 16 residues. The variable domain in full, with the rest retrieved from reference TRBV5-1 and TRBJ2-7, is KAGVTQTPRYLIKTRGQQVTLSCSPISGHRSVSWYQQTPGQGLQFLFEYFSETQRNKGNFPGRFSGRQFSNSRSEMNVSTLELGDSALYLCASSLVSSGGGYEQYFGPGTRLTVT.

This clonotype has just a few counts. CDR3 sequence (DNA): TGCGCCAGCAGCCCAAGATATGGGGGGGTAGCGGGAGGCACAGATACGCAGTATTTT. Translated: CASSPRYGGVAGGTDTQYF. V is TRBV4-3 and J is TRBJ2-3; 9 positions agree with TRBD2. Unmatched junction bases numbered 15, after V lost 4 bases and J lost 1 base. Germline lookup yields CDR1 LGHNA and CDR2 YSLEER. CDR3 size: 19 residues.

The V gene is TRBV10-3, the J gene TRBJ2-2; D gene uncertain. The CDR3 runs 16 residues. Trimming stripped 2 bases from V and 5 bases from J, with 15 bases between. The germline gives CDR1 ENHRY, CDR2 SYGVKD. CDR3 amino acids: CAISEGSLSLTGELFF. The CDR3, as DNA: TGTGCCATCAGTGAGGGCTCCCTGTCGTTGACCGGGGAGCTGTTTTTT.

The chain joins TRBV20-1 to TRBJ1-1; no firm D call. Trimming left V 6 bases short and J 0 bases short, with 14 bases between. The CDR3 extends over 14 amino acids. The germline V gene has CDR1 DFQATT and CDR2 SNEGSKA (reference sequence). CDR3 residues: CSARRPLLNTEAFF. The CDR3 DNA follows: TGCAGTGCGAGACGGCCCCTCCTGAACACTGAAGCTTTCTTT.

This clonotype was detected only a few times. This chain joins TRBV6-6 and TRBJ1-6, with D tentatively TRBD1 (5 bases). The CDR3 consists of 13 residues. Germline CDR1 MNHNY, CDR2 SVGAGI (reference sequence). Trimming pared 2 bases from V and 9 bases from J, leaving 8 bases between. CDR3: CASSYQGGSPLHF. The CDR3 nucleotides are TGTGCCAGCAGTTACCAGGGCGGTTCACCCCTCCACTTT.

Many counts were recorded for this clonotype. J is TRBJ2-5 and V is TRBV19; TRBD1 matches at 9 bases. V was clipped by 4 bases and J by 1 base; unmatched bases: 1. CDR3 length: 14 residues. Germline CDR1 and CDR2: LNHDA and SQIVND (reference sequence). The CDR3 DNA is TGTGCCAGTAGTACACAGGGGGCCCAAGAGACCCAGTACTTC. As protein: CASSTQGAQETQYF.

The rearrangement links TRBV27 to TRBJ2-1; D is perhaps TRBD2 (7 bases). CDR1 is MNHEY, CDR2 SMNVEV, per germline (reference sequence). The CDR3 runs to 17 residues. Trimming removed 6 bases at V and 16 bases at J, with 34 bases between. The CDR3 loop is CASRLLGGARDTMGQFF. DNA for the CDR3: TGTGCCAGCAGACTCCTGGGGGGGGCTAGAGATACAATGGGGCAATTCTTC.

This clonotype was seen many times. The chain is built from TRBV7-2 and TRBJ2-3; TRBD2 agrees at 11 bases. In germline, CDR1 is SGHTA, CDR2 FQGNSA. The CDR3 length is 18 residues. Trimming at V came to 2 bases and at J to 1 base, leaving 8 bases not matched to a gene. CDR3 loop: CASSLLGMTSGGTDTQYF. Here the CDR3 DNA reads TGTGCCAGCAGCTTATTAGGGATGACTAGCGGGGGCACAGATACGCAGTATTTT.

At least ten counts were recorded for this clonotype. The V call is TRBV6-1, the J call TRBJ1-2; 8 bases map to TRBD1. Trimming cost V 10 bases and J 1 base; bases outside gene matches: 5. The CDR3 extends over 13 amino acids. CDR1 and CDR2 (germline): MNHNS, SASEGT. CDR3 DNA: TGTGCCACGCAGGGGGCCGATAACTATGGCTACACCTTC. Protein product: CATQGADNYGYTF.

Many counts were recorded for this clonotype. This chain uses TRBV6-5 with TRBJ2-7, with D possibly called TRBD1 or TRBD2 (5 bases each). The germline V gene encodes CDR1 MNHEY and CDR2 SVGAGI. The CDR3 runs 14 residues. V was shortened by 0 bases and J by 5 bases, with 11 bases between the two germline ends. The DNA for the CDR3 is TGTGCCAGCAGTTACTCGTCGGGGACCCACGAGCAGTACTTC. Protein: CASSYSSGTHEQYF.

In this sample, this clonotype turned up a few times. The chain uses TRBV9 and TRBJ1-3, with a weak D call TRBD1 (6 bases). Germline CDR1 reads SGDLS; CDR2 reads YYNGEE. The CDR3 totals 15 residues. Trimming removed 3 bases from V and 4 bases from J, with 14 bases in between. The CDR3 DNA sequence: TGTGCCAGCAGCGCAACAGGGTCGGGAGGAAACACCATATATTTT. Translation gives CASSATGSGGNTIYF.

This clonotype was seen more than once but under ten times. The V and J genes are TRBV7-2 and TRBJ1-4; no firm D call. Germline V gene data show CDR1 as SGHTA and CDR2 as FQGNSA. The CDR3 has 11 amino acids. Trimming took off 6 bases at V and 14 bases at J, with 13 bases between the two ends. CDR3 residues: CASRESSKLFF. The CDR3 nucleotides are TGTGCCAGCAGGGAATCGTCTAAGCTGTTTTTT. Looking up the rest from reference TRBV7-2 and TRBJ1-4 gives the full variable domain: GAGVSQSPSNKVTEKGKDVELRCDPISGHTALYWYRQSLGQGLEFLIYFQGNSAPDKSGLPSDRFSAERTGGSVSTLTIQRTQQEDSAVYLCASRESSKLFFGSGTQLSVL.

This clonotype was recorded at least ten times. The genes are TRBV11-2 and TRBJ2-5; D might be TRBD2 (6 bases). In germline, CDR1 is SGHAT, CDR2 FQNNGV. Trimming left V 5 bases short and J 2 bases short, with 15 bases between. This CDR3 comprises 15 residues. The CDR3 sequence: CASSPRLGVQETQYF. The DNA of the CDR3 is TGTGCCAGCAGCCCTCGACTAGGCGTTCAAGAGACCCAGTACTTC.

This clonotype appeared a few times. The rearrangement links TRBV5-3 to TRBJ2-7; D is unclear. TRBV5-3 belongs to the ORF category, with a function that is uncertain. Trimming removed 0 bases at V and 7 bases at J, with 23 bases between. The CDR3 contains 17 residues. The DNA of the CDR3 is TGTGCCAGAAGCTTGGTCATACCTAGGATCCCCCCACGGGAGCAGTACTTC. It codes for CARSLVIPRIPPREQYF.

In its sample, this clonotype was seen many times. Here the CDR3 DNA reads TGTGCCAGTAGTCAAACAGGTGCCGCCTACGAGCAGTACTTC. This translates into CASSQTGAAYEQYF. This chain connects TRBV19 to TRBJ2-7, with D possibly TRBD1 on 5 matching bases. Per germline, CDR1 LNHDA and CDR2 SQIVND (reference sequence). Trimming removed 5 bases at V and 2 bases at J, with 13 bases between. The CDR3 runs 14 residues.